These 5 T cell receptor beta chains originate from one sample sequenced in a study of blood T cell repertoires in COVID-19. Clones were sequenced by immunoSEQ multiplex PCR, and TCRdb holds only the in-frame ones, with some missing. The sample contains under 250,000 clones, approximately 85% of which appear only once. Specimen: peripheral blood. These receptors all stem from a man between 50 and 59 years old with COVID-19, enrolled during active disease.

This chain connects TRBV12-5 to TRBJ1-2; TRBD1 agrees at 7 bases. The CDR3 is 13 amino acids. After removal of 3 bases from V and 4 bases from J, the junction contained 2 bases not matched to a gene. Germline lookup yields CDR1 LGHNT and CDR2 FRNRAP. The CDR3 sequence: CASGLAGGYGYTF. DNA of the CDR3: TGTGCTAGTGGTTTAGCAGGGGGCTATGGCTACACCTTC.

The chain has TRBV21-1 and TRBJ1-1. TRBV21-1 is a known pseudogene. The CDR3 runs to 17 residues. The CDR3 protein is CASSNGGFWTGNTEAFF. The CDR3, as DNA: TGTGCCAGCAGCAATGGAGGGTTCTGGACCGGGAACACTGAAGCTTTCTTT.

The rearrangement links TRBV28 to TRBJ2-1, with 8 bases identical to TRBD2. The V segment lost 7 bases and the J segment 12 bases; nucleotides outside the gene matches: 14. Germline CDR1 reads MDHEN; CDR2 reads SYDVKM. The CDR3 sequence is 14 residues long. The CDR3 spells CASNAGGPLKGQFF. CDR3 DNA: TGTGCCAGCAACGCGGGGGGCCCCCTCAAGGGGCAGTTCTTC.

The chain employs TRBV5-1 and TRBJ1-6; a weak D match, TRBD1 (5 bases). V was pared by 4 bases and J by 10 bases, with 12 bases between. CDR1 and CDR2 from the germline V gene are SGHRS and YFSETQ. The CDR3 consists of 13 residues. CDR3 residues: CASSPDSQSPLHF. Written as DNA, the CDR3 is TGCGCCAGCAGCCCCGACAGTCAGTCACCCCTCCACTTT.

This chain connects TRBV14 to TRBJ1-2; 9 positions agree with TRBD1. Germline V gene lookup returns CDR1 SGHDN and CDR2 FVKESK. The CDR3 is made up of 16 amino acids. Trimming cost V 2 bases and J 4 bases; bases outside gene matches: 8. The CDR3 loop is CASSQTRDRVSYGYTF. The CDR3 coding sequence is TGTGCCAGCAGCCAAACCCGGGACAGGGTGTCCTATGGCTACACCTTC.